What follows are 25 T cell receptor beta chains derived from one specimen sequenced in a study of radiation and T cells in renal cell carcinoma. Method: immunoSEQ multiplex PCR; TCRdb's copy keeps in-frame clones and lacks some. The sample lists 150,000 or so clones, roughly 88% occurring once. Time point of the sample: baseline pretreatment blood. The treatment was: 15 Gy SBRT to primary tumor, nephrectomy 4 weeks later. This specimen was blood, taken from a patient whose treatment included radiotherapy and nephrectomy. Receptors were obtained from a woman aged 50 to 65 with renal cell carcinoma.

This clone showed up just a few times. This chain connects TRBV9 to TRBJ2-7; D unclear. CDR3 length: 13 residues. With 4 bases removed from V and 7 bases from J, the gap between germline ends came to 15 bases. Germline assignment: CDR1 SGDLS and CDR2 YYNGEE. The CDR3 nucleotides are TGTGCCAGCAGCATATCACCCTTGCGGGAGCAGTACTTC. It yields the protein CASSISPLREQYF. Based on the CDR3 plus reference TRBV9 and TRBJ2-7, the full variable domain is DSGVTQTPKHLITATGQRVTLRCSPRSGDLSVYWYQQSLDQGLQFLIQYYNGEERAKGNILERFSAQQFPDLHSELNLSSLELGDSALYFCASSISPLREQYFGPGTRLTVT.

The chain is built from TRBV19 and TRBJ2-5; 14 positions match TRBD2. The CDR3 has 14 residues. V lost 4 bases, J lost 10 bases, and 5 bases stayed unmatched. Per the germline V gene, CDR1 is LNHDA and CDR2 is SQIVND (reference sequence). CDR3 in DNA: TGTGCCAGTAGTACGGGACTAGCGGGGGTAAGCCAGTACTTC. Translated, it gives CASSTGLAGVSQYF. Full variable domain (missing parts from reference TRBV19 and TRBJ2-5): DGGITQSPKYLFRKEGQNVTLSCEQNLNHDAMYWYRQDPGQGLRLIYYSQIVNDFQKGDIAEGYSVSREKKESFPLTVTSAQKNPTAFYLCASSTGLAGVSQYFGPGTRLLVL.

This chain connects TRBV6-1 to TRBJ1-5; D gene uncertain. The germline V and J ends were trimmed by 5 bases and 3 bases, with 14 bases remaining between them. The CDR3 is made up of 15 amino acids. Germline V CDR1 and CDR2: MNHNS, SASEGT. The CDR3 reads CASSLLGVPNQPQHF. In DNA form, the CDR3 reads TGTGCCAGCAGTTTACTCGGGGTCCCCAATCAGCCCCAGCATTTT.

The chain combines TRBV4-1 with TRBJ2-7; either TRBD1 or TRBD2 may supply D (5 bases each). This CDR3 spans 15 amino acids. The germline V and J ends were trimmed by 3 bases and 0 bases, with 12 bases remaining between them. Germline-derived CDR1 and CDR2 are MGHRA and YSYEKL. CDR3 coding DNA: TGCGCCAGCAGCCAGCTGGGACCGCTCTCCTACGAGCAGTACTTC. It translates to CASSQLGPLSYEQYF.

The CDR3: CASTRAGHTEAFF. The CDR3 DNA is TGTGCCAGCACTCGGGCAGGTCATACTGAAGCTTTCTTT. The chain carries TRBV6-5 and TRBJ1-1; D ambiguous. The ends were cut back, 7 bases at V and 5 bases at J, with 14 bases in the middle. Germline lookup yields CDR1 MNHEY and CDR2 SVGAGI. The CDR3 has 13 amino acids.

This clone has a handful of counts. V and J are TRBV4-2 and TRBJ1-2; no clear D gene. The CDR3 extends over 14 amino acids. In germline, CDR1 is LGHNA, CDR2 YNFKEQ. Trimming took 3 bases from V and 3 from J, leaving 11 bases between them. The CDR3 loop reads CASSHILGDYGYTF. As DNA, the CDR3 is TGTGCCAGCAGCCACATCCTTGGGGACTATGGCTACACCTTC.

This clone came up once. The V and J genes are TRBV19 and TRBJ2-5; 10 bases agree with TRBD2. Germline values: CDR1 LNHDA, CDR2 SQIVND (reference sequence). Losses at the gene ends were 2 bases for V and 2 bases for J; bases not matched to a gene: 2. The CDR3 runs 15 residues. CDR3 sequence reads: CASSILAGAQETQYF. The CDR3 DNA reads as TGTGCCAGTAGTATACTAGCGGGGGCTCAAGAGACCCAGTACTTC.

This clone appeared a single time. The gene calls are TRBV6-1 and TRBJ1-5, with D hard to call. Germline V gene data show CDR1 as MNHNS and CDR2 as SASEGT. The CDR3 is 10 residues long. Between the trimmed V and J ends, which lost 3 bases and 15 bases, there was a span of 9 bases. The CDR3, as DNA: TGTGCCAGCAGTGACAGGAGCATGCATTTT. It encodes CASSDRSMHF.

The chain couples TRBV30 to TRBJ1-1; a weak D match, TRBD1 (5 bases). V was cut by 2 bases and J by 4 bases, with 11 bases left in between. The CDR3 has 13 amino acids. CDR1 and CDR2 from the germline V gene are GTSNPN and SVGIG (reference sequence). CDR3: CAWSSLRGTEAFF. Written as DNA, the CDR3 is TGTGCCTGGAGTAGTCTTAGGGGCACTGAAGCTTTCTTT.

The chain combines TRBV9 with TRBJ1-3; TRBD1 aligns across 7 bases. Unmatched junction bases numbered 6, after V lost 2 bases and J lost 4 bases. Germline-derived CDR1 and CDR2 are SGDLS and YYNGEE. The CDR3 length is 15 residues. CDR3 in amino acids: CASSVTGVAGNTIYF. CDR3 DNA: TGTGCCAGCAGCGTTACAGGGGTTGCCGGAAACACCATATATTTT.

This sequence joins TRBV7-2 and TRBJ2-1; possibly TRBD1 or TRBD2 for D (6 bases each). The V gene's germline CDR1 is SGHTA and CDR2 FQGNSA. V was shortened by 0 bases and J by 4 bases, with 13 bases between the two germline ends. The CDR3 covers 16 residues. The CDR3 coding sequence is TGTGCCAGCAGCTTAGCGGGGGGCCTCCCTTACAATGAGCAGTTCTTC. This sequence encodes CASSLAGGLPYNEQFF. Variable domain in full (rest from reference TRBV7-2 and TRBJ2-1): GAGVSQSPSNKVTEKGKDVELRCDPISGHTALYWYRQSLGQGLEFLIYFQGNSAPDKSGLPSDRFSAERTGGSVSTLTIQRTQQEDSAVYLCASSLAGGLPYNEQFFGPGTRLTVL.

The rearrangement links TRBV5-1 to TRBJ2-7; 10 nucleotides line up with TRBD2. Germline CDR1 is SGHRS and CDR2 is YFSETQ. The trim removed 4 bases at V and 2 bases at J, leaving 3 bases unmatched. The CDR3 spans 14 residues. CDR3 region: CASSVSGGAYEQYF. The CDR3 nucleotides read TGCGCCAGCAGCGTAAGCGGGGGGGCCTACGAGCAGTACTTC.

The rearrangement links TRBV6-5 to TRBJ1-2; D not certain. The CDR3 runs 12 residues. V was clipped by 6 bases and J by 3 bases, with 8 bases between them. Per germline, CDR1 MNHEY and CDR2 SVGAGI. The CDR3 sequence: CASRVGDYGYTF. DNA of the CDR3: TGTGCCAGCAGGGTTGGAGACTATGGCTACACCTTC.

V is TRBV15 and J is TRBJ1-2; 12 bases are a match to TRBD1. The V gene end was trimmed by 6 bases and the J gene end by 4 bases; junction bases not matched to a gene: 6. This CDR3 spans 15 amino acids. Per the germline V gene, CDR1 is LNHNV and CDR2 is YYDKDF (reference sequence). The CDR3 coding sequence is TGTGCCACCAGTCCCGGGACAGGGGGCATCTATGGCTACACCTTC. It specifies CATSPGTGGIYGYTF.

This clone showed up just a few times. The chain links TRBV2 to TRBJ1-5, with D hard to call. The V end was cut by 0 bases, the J end by 3 bases, with 9 bases between. Germline CDR1 SNHLY, CDR2 FYNNEI. The CDR3 has 15 residues. The CDR3 nucleotides read TGTGCCAGCAGTGAAGCAGCCGGGAACAATCAGCCCCAGCATTTT. Protein sequence: CASSEAAGNNQPQHF.

The J gene is TRBJ1-1, the V gene TRBV6-6, with TRBD1 as a possible D gene (6 bases). The CDR3 runs to 13 residues. V was pared by 6 bases and J by 4 bases, with 12 bases between. CDR1 and CDR2 (germline): MNHNY, SVGAGI (reference sequence). The chain's CDR3 is CASSRGFSTEAFF. DNA of the CDR3: TGTGCCAGCAGCAGGGGTTTCAGCACTGAAGCTTTCTTT.

V usage is TRBV9 and J usage is TRBJ2-1; D perhaps matches TRBD2 (6 bases). The ends were cut back, 2 bases at V and 4 bases at J, with 13 bases in the middle. Germline CDR1 is SGDLS and CDR2 is YYNGEE. The CDR3 extends over 15 amino acids. The CDR3 DNA sequence: TGTGCCAGCAGCGTGCTCGACGGGGGATACAATGAGCAGTTCTTC. Translation: CASSVLDGGYNEQFF.

The chain has TRBV2 and TRBJ2-7; D uncertain. The CDR3 loop spans 17 amino acids. Germline CDR1 reads SNHLY; CDR2 reads FYNNEI. V lost 3 bases and J 6 bases, leaving 24 bases between the germline ends. The CDR3 protein is CASSDISGFQLDSEQYF. The CDR3 DNA reads TGTGCCAGCAGTGACATTTCGGGTTTTCAATTGGATAGCGAGCAGTACTTC.

This clone was detected once. The V call is TRBV5-1, the J call TRBJ2-7, with TRBD1 matching over 9 bases. The V gene end was trimmed by 4 bases and the J gene end by 1 base; junction bases not matched to a gene: 9. The CDR3 contains 16 residues. CDR1 and CDR2 from the germline V gene are SGHRS and YFSETQ. The CDR3 DNA follows: TGCGCCAGCAGCCCCGGCGGGACAGGGCCTTCCTACGAGCAGTACTTC. Encoded protein: CASSPGGTGPSYEQYF.

In DNA, the CDR3 is TGTGCCAGCAGCTTGGTGCGGGGGGGCCAAGAGACCCAGTACTTC. Its translation is CASSLVRGGQETQYF. The chain couples TRBV5-4 to TRBJ2-5; the match to TRBD2 covers 9 bases. Germline V gives CDR1 SGHNT, CDR2 YYREEE (reference sequence). The V and J ends lost 0 bases and 1 base, in that order; junction bases with no gene match: 1. This CDR3 is 15 amino acids long.

V gene TRBV10-1 combines with J gene TRBJ1-1; TRBD1 aligns across 7 bases. J was trimmed by 1 base and V by 10 bases; bases with no gene match: 6. The CDR3 consists of 13 residues. Germline CDR1 is WNHNN and CDR2 is SYGVQD (reference sequence). DNA of the CDR3: TGCGCCACCCGGGACAGATGGAACACTGAAGCTTTCTTT. Protein product: CATRDRWNTEAFF.

This clone showed up just a few times. The V gene is TRBV5-6, the J gene TRBJ1-2, with D possibly matching TRBD1 (6 bases). The ends were cut back, 0 bases at V and 8 bases at J, with 14 bases in the middle. The CDR3 is made up of 14 amino acids. Germline CDR1 is SGHDT and CDR2 is YYEEEE. The chain's CDR3 is CASSLAPGARGYTF. DNA of the CDR3: TGTGCCAGCAGCTTGGCGCCAGGGGCGCGCGGCTACACCTTC.

The chain uses TRBV4-1 and TRBJ2-7, with 9 bases that match TRBD1. The germline CDR1 and CDR2 sequences are MGHRA and YSYEKL. V dropped 0 bases and J dropped 2; count of bases not matched to a gene: 2. This CDR3 region has 15 residues. The CDR3 region has the DNA TGCGCCAGCAGCCAAGAGACAGGGGGGACCTACGAGCAGTACTTC. Amino acid sequence: CASSQETGGTYEQYF.

V usage is TRBV25-1 and J usage is TRBJ2-5, with a possible D match to TRBD1 (6 bases). CDR1 and CDR2 from the germline V gene are MGHDK and SYGVNS. Trimming removed 1 base from V and 4 bases from J, with 10 bases in between. This CDR3 is 14 amino acids long. CDR3 loop: CASSELLGGETQYF. The CDR3 DNA follows: TGTGCCAGCAGTGAATTGTTAGGGGGAGAGACCCAGTACTTC. Variable domain in full (rest from reference TRBV25-1 and TRBJ2-5): EADIYQTPRYLVIGTGKKITLECSQTMGHDKMYWYQQDPGMELHLIHYSYGVNSTEKGDLSSESTVSRIRTEHFPLTLESARPSHTSQYLCASSELLGGETQYFGPGTRLLVL.

The chain combines TRBV6-5 with TRBJ1-3; D gene uncertain. Trimming cost V 0 bases and J 2 bases, with 8 bases left between them. The CDR3 spans 15 residues. Germline values: CDR1 MNHEY, CDR2 SVGAGI. CDR3 residues: CASSYSTDPGNTIYF. The CDR3 nucleotides read TGTGCCAGCAGTTACTCGACTGACCCTGGAAACACCATATATTTT.